Below are 3 T cell receptor beta chains sequenced from a single sample in a study of cytomegalovirus exposure and HLA in healthy donors. TCRdb's table, derived via immunoSEQ multiplex PCR, lists solely in-frame clones and lacks some. The data show 200,000 to 300,000 clones, 87% seen once. Sequencing was performed on PBMCs. Source of these receptors: a man between 18 and 29 years old in good health and CMV-seropositive.

V usage is TRBV5-1 and J usage is TRBJ2-2; D is possibly TRBD1 (6 bases). This CDR3 contains 14 residues. Trimming pared 3 bases from V and 5 bases from J, leaving 11 bases between. Germline V gene data show CDR1 as SGHRS and CDR2 as YFSETQ. CDR3 sequence: CASSSEQGTGELFF. The CDR3 nucleotides are TGCGCCAGCAGCTCGGAACAGGGAACCGGGGAGCTGTTTTTT.

This sequence joins TRBV18 and TRBJ2-7, with 7 bases lining up with TRBD1. The V segment lost 1 base and the J segment 0 bases; nucleotides outside the gene matches: 3. Germline V gene lookup returns CDR1 KGHSH and CDR2 LQKENI. This CDR3 region has 15 residues. This CDR3 reads CASSPQGQSSYEQYF. In nucleotides, the CDR3 is TGTGCCAGCTCACCACAGGGACAGAGCTCCTACGAGCAGTACTTC.

The chain employs TRBV27 and TRBJ1-5; D remains unclear. The CDR3 has 14 amino acids. The germline V gene encodes CDR1 MNHEY and CDR2 SMNVEV (reference sequence). V was trimmed by 3 bases and J by 5 bases, leaving 11 bases between them. As DNA, the CDR3 is TGTGCCAGCAGTTTTCTGGGTATGGATCAGCCCCAGCATTTT. Translated, it gives CASSFLGMDQPQHF.